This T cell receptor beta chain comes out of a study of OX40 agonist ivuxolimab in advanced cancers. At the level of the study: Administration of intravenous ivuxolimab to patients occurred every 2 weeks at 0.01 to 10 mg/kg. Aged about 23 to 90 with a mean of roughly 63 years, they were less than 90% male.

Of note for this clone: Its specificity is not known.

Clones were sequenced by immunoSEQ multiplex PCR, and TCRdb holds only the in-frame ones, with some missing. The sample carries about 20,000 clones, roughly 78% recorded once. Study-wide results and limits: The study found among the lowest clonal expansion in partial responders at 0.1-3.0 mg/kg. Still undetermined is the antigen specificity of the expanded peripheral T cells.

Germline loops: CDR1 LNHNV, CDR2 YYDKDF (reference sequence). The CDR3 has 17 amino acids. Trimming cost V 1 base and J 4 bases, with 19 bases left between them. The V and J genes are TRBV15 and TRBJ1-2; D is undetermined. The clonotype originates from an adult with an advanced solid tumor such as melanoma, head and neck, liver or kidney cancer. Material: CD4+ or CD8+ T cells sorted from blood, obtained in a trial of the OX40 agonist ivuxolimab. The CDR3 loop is CATSRGRSPAESYGYTF. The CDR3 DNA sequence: TGTGCCACCAGCAGAGGACGTTCCCCTGCAGAGAGCTATGGCTACACCTTC. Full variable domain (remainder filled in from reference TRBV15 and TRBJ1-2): DAMVIQNPRYQVTQFGKPVTLSCSQTLNHNVMYWYQQKSSQAPKLLFHYYDKDFNNEADTPDNFQSRRPNTSFCFLDIRSPGLGDTAMYLCATSRGRSPAESYGYTFGSGTRLTVV.